The text below deals with one TCR beta chain. The data belong to a study of spatial heterogeneity in lung cancer. TCRdb independently ran MiXCR on the 5' RACE reads; one entry per CDR3 protein. The sample records about 82,000 distinct CDR3 sequences, around 13% being singletons. Documented time point: sample taken at primary tumor resection. Researchers sequenced whole RNA taken from tumor, nontumor lung or frozen PBMC without sorting. V lost 4 bases to trimming and J lost 3 bases, with 7 bases between them. The CDR3 covers 12 residues. The specimen was PBMCs, collected at surgery. The V and J genes are TRBV12-3 or TRBV12-4 and TRBJ2-7, with D uncertain. This clonotype originated in a male donor with early-stage non-small cell lung cancer. The CDR3 loop is CASSSWFYEQYF. In DNA, the CDR3 is TGTGCCAGCAGTTCTTGGTTCTACGAGCAGTACTTC.